A single sample gave rise to the 25 T cell receptor beta chains below, sequenced in a study of T cells in Graves' hyperthyroidism and ophthalmopathy. Amplified regions were TCR beta CDR3 sequences from RNA transcripts. A first-round RT-PCR of the TCR CDR3 used the HTBI primer set. Using its own MiXCR run on the multiplex PCR reads, TCRdb lists one record per CDR3 protein. The profile shows fewer than 900,000 distinct CDR3 sequences, roughly a sixth of them singletons. Sequencing used blood. The origin of the receptors is a woman aged 45-65 years with Graves' hyperthyroidism that later progressed to Graves' ophthalmopathy.

This clonotype was observed a few times. The chain links TRBV6-5 to TRBJ2-5; tentative D call: TRBD1 (5 bases). Per the germline V gene, CDR1 is MNHEY and CDR2 is SVGAGI. The CDR3 covers 15 residues. V was trimmed by 2 bases and J by 0 bases, leaving 10 bases between them. For the CDR3, the DNA is TGTGCCAGCAGTTACGGGGCCTCGTACCAAGAGACCCAGTACTTC. It is translated as CASSYGASYQETQYF.

This clonotype was recorded many times. The chain uses TRBV10-3 and TRBJ1-4; TRBD1 might be the D (6 bases). CDR1 and CDR2 (germline): ENHRY, SYGVKD. This CDR3 is built from 16 residues. Trimming took 0 bases from V and 6 from J, leaving 14 bases between them. The CDR3 sequence is CAISESIWGPDEKLFF. CDR3 in DNA: TGTGCCATCAGTGAGTCGATCTGGGGGCCGGATGAAAAACTGTTTTTT.

The sample holds a few counts of this clonotype. The genes are TRBV4-1 and TRBJ2-5, with D possibly being TRBD1 (5 bases). The CDR3 is made up of 15 amino acids. Germline CDR1 is MGHRA and CDR2 is YSYEKL. Trimming pared 0 bases from V and 3 bases from J, leaving 11 bases between. CDR3 in amino acids: CASSQDRLREETQYF. The CDR3 coding sequence is TGCGCCAGCAGCCAAGATCGGCTCAGGGAAGAGACCCAGTACTTC.

This chain links TRBV5-4 with TRBJ1-2; D is unresolved. Trimming shortened V by 4 bases and J by 8 bases, and 15 bases separated the two germline ends. CDR1 and CDR2 (germline): SGHNT, YYREEE (reference sequence). The CDR3 runs 13 residues. CDR3 nucleotides: TGTGCCAGCAGCCTAGGACCCCCTGGGGGCTACACCTTC. The encoded protein is CASSLGPPGGYTF.

The sample holds a few counts of this clonotype. The rearrangement links TRBV19 to TRBJ1-2; the D is unclear. The V end was cut by 3 bases, the J end by 8 bases, with 7 bases between. CDR1 and CDR2 (germline): LNHDA, SQIVND (reference sequence). The CDR3 runs 11 residues. The CDR3 sequence is CASSIGVGYTF. CDR3 DNA: TGTGCCAGTAGTATCGGGGTCGGCTACACCTTC. The full variable domain, rest sourced from reference TRBV19 and TRBJ1-2, is DGGITQSPKYLFRKEGQNVTLSCEQNLNHDAMYWYRQDPGQGLRLIYYSQIVNDFQKGDIAEGYSVSREKKESFPLTVTSAQKNPTAFYLCASSIGVGYTFGSGTRLTVV.

This clonotype was recorded many times. The chain combines TRBV3-1 with TRBJ2-5; TRBD2 matches 11 bases. The CDR3 is made up of 18 amino acids. J gave up 3 bases and V 0 bases, and 9 bases lay outside the gene matches. Germline-derived CDR1 and CDR2 are LGHDT and YNNKEL (reference sequence). The CDR3 DNA is TGTGCCAGCAGCCAAGACCCGGCGCTAGCGGGGGGAAAAGAGACCCAGTACTTC. It is translated as CASSQDPALAGGKETQYF.

This clonotype was detected a few times. The chain employs TRBV6-1 and TRBJ1-1; D perhaps matches TRBD1 (6 bases). Trimming pared 5 bases from V and 1 base from J, leaving 11 bases between. The CDR3 consists of 14 residues. Germline V CDR1 and CDR2: MNHNS, SASEGT. In DNA, the CDR3 is TGTGCCAGCAGTAGACAGGTGGAGAACACTGAAGCTTTCTTT. Amino acid sequence: CASSRQVENTEAFF.

The genes are TRBV13 and TRBJ1-2, with 9 bases identical to TRBD1. V lost 4 bases and J lost 2; bases outside the gene matches: 5. CDR3 size: 15 residues. CDR1 is PRHDT and CDR2 is FYEKMQ in the germline V gene (reference sequence). The CDR3, as DNA: TGTGCCAGCAGCTCGGACAGGGGTGAAAACTATGGCTACACCTTC. Encoded protein: CASSSDRGENYGYTF.

This clonotype turned up a few times. J is TRBJ2-1 and V is TRBV7-8; D gene ambiguous. CDR3 length: 15 residues. V shed 0 bases and J shed 4 bases, with 10 bases lying between them. Germline V gives CDR1 SGHVS, CDR2 FQNEAQ. CDR3 region: CASSLALDLYNEQFF. Here the CDR3 DNA reads TGTGCCAGCAGCTTAGCCTTGGACCTTTACAATGAGCAGTTCTTC.

This chain joins TRBV5-1 and TRBJ1-6; no reliable D call. The CDR3 extends over 15 amino acids. Germline CDR1 SGHRS, CDR2 YFSETQ. V was shortened by 0 bases and J by 10 bases, with 14 bases between the two germline ends. This CDR3 reads CASSLEQPVGSPLHF. Here the CDR3 DNA reads TGCGCCAGCAGCTTGGAACAGCCGGTAGGATCACCCCTCCACTTT.

This chain joins TRBV6-5 and TRBJ1-2; TRBD1 matches at 9 bases. V dropped 2 bases and J dropped 5; count of bases not matched to a gene: 6. This CDR3 contains 15 residues. CDR1 is MNHEY and CDR2 is SVGAGI in the germline V gene. CDR3 bases: TGTGCCAGCAGTTACCAGAGGACAGGGGAATATGGCTACACCTTC. Translated: CASSYQRTGEYGYTF.

The sample holds many counts of this clonotype. The CDR3 sequence: CASSPGQVPFSNQPQHF. The DNA for the CDR3 is TGTGCCAGCAGCCCGGGACAGGTTCCCTTTAGCAATCAGCCCCAGCATTTT. The V gene is TRBV12-3 or TRBV12-4, the J gene TRBJ1-5; TRBD1 matches at 8 bases. This CDR3 is built from 17 residues. The J segment lost 0 bases and the V segment lost 6 bases, leaving 10 bases of the junction unmatched.

The chain recombines TRBV15 with TRBJ1-5; D not resolved. The germline V gene has CDR1 LNHNV and CDR2 YYDKDF (reference sequence). V was shortened by 0 bases and J by 3 bases, with 12 bases between the two germline ends. This CDR3 is built from 16 residues. CDR3 sequence (DNA): TGTGCCACCAGCAGAGATCTCGGGAGCCCCAATCAGCCCCAGCATTTT. The encoded protein is CATSRDLGSPNQPQHF.

The chain is built from TRBV4-1 and TRBJ1-1; D perhaps matches TRBD1 (5 bases). Germline-derived CDR1 and CDR2 are MGHRA and YSYEKL. This CDR3 is built from 16 residues. V gave up 0 bases and J gave up 11 bases, with 22 bases separating them. The CDR3 bases are TGCGCCAGCAGCCAAGATTTAAAACAGGCTTTTTCGGGGGCTTTCTTT. Its translation is CASSQDLKQAFSGAFF.

This clonotype was detected ten times or more. The chain links TRBV3-1 to TRBJ1-1; D possibly corresponds to TRBD1 (5 bases). There are 17 residues in the CDR3. CDR1 and CDR2 (germline): LGHDT, YNNKEL (reference sequence). Trimming took off 4 bases at V and 6 bases at J, with 24 bases between the two ends. The CDR3 reads CASSPPARGVGSSEAFF. The DNA for the CDR3 is TGTGCCAGCAGCCCTCCCGCGAGGGGAGTCGGGTCATCTGAAGCTTTCTTT.

This chain links TRBV5-1 with TRBJ2-1; D is perhaps TRBD1 or TRBD2 (6 bases each). Germline V lookup: CDR1 SGHRS, CDR2 YFSETQ. The CDR3 is 18 residues long. With 4 bases removed from V and 0 bases from J, the gap between germline ends came to 20 bases. CDR3 loop: CASSPKTGGGSSYNEQFF. Written as DNA, the CDR3 is TGCGCCAGCAGCCCCAAGACCGGGGGCGGAAGCTCCTACAATGAGCAGTTCTTC.

The chain has TRBV20-1 and TRBJ2-5; possible D gene TRBD2, 5 bases. Germline CDR1 reads DFQATT; CDR2 reads SNEGSKA (reference sequence). V dropped 8 bases and J dropped 5 bases, with 12 bases sitting between them. The length of the CDR3 is 11 residues. The CDR3 spells CSPVGGETQYF. Written as DNA, the CDR3 is TGCAGTCCCGTCGGCGGGGAGACCCAGTACTTC.

In this sample, this clonotype turned up a few times. The CDR3 region is CASSLLGRTYNEQFF. CDR3 bases: TGTGCCAGCAGCTTGTTGGGTAGAACTTACAATGAGCAGTTCTTC. The chain couples TRBV5-8 to TRBJ2-1, with D hard to call. Germline CDR1 and CDR2: SGHTS and YDEGEE. V lost 1 base to trimming and J lost 4 bases, with 12 bases between them. The CDR3 covers 15 residues.

The rearrangement uses TRBV7-9 and TRBJ1-5; 9 positions match TRBD1. The V gene end was trimmed by 5 bases and the J gene end by 5 bases; junction bases not matched to a gene: 19. CDR3 size: 19 residues. Germline V lookup: CDR1 SEHNR, CDR2 FQNEAQ (reference sequence). CDR3 amino acids: CASSPGQGGIGVRDQPQHF. CDR3 DNA sequence: TGTGCCAGCAGCCCGGGACAGGGTGGAATAGGCGTGAGGGATCAGCCCCAGCATTTT.

This clonotype was seen repeatedly, ten times or more. This rearrangement joins TRBV10-3 to TRBJ2-3; TRBD1 aligns across 9 bases. The germline V gene has CDR1 ENHRY and CDR2 SYGVKD. V shed 2 bases, J shed 2 bases, and the junction held 8 bases outside the gene matches. The CDR3 spans 17 residues. CDR3 sequence reads: CAISETLQGAYTDTQYF. CDR3 DNA sequence: TGTGCCATCAGTGAGACGTTACAGGGGGCCTACACAGATACGCAGTATTTT.

This clonotype appeared many times. This chain joins TRBV6-1 and TRBJ1-1; D remains unclear. The germline V and J ends were trimmed by 0 bases and 1 base, with 18 bases remaining between them. Per the germline V gene, CDR1 is MNHNS and CDR2 is SASEGT. The CDR3 spans 18 residues. CDR3 sequence (DNA): TGTGCCAGCAGTGAAGCGCTTGGGGTCCGGCTACGGAACACTGAAGCTTTCTTT. This translates into CASSEALGVRLRNTEAFF.

V is TRBV27 and J is TRBJ1-2, with D possibly being TRBD1 (5 bases). With 0 bases removed from V and 5 bases from J, the gap between germline ends came to 10 bases. The CDR3 is 14 residues long. Germline CDR1 is MNHEY and CDR2 is SMNVEV (reference sequence). Written as DNA, the CDR3 is TGTGCCAGCAGTTTATCGGGAGGGGCGTATGGCTACACCTTC. Amino acid sequence: CASSLSGGAYGYTF.

This clonotype appeared many times. This chain uses TRBV20-1 with TRBJ2-7; D unresolved. Between the trimmed V and J ends, which lost 2 bases and 3 bases, there was a span of 11 bases. The V gene's germline CDR1 is DFQATT and CDR2 SNEGSKA (reference sequence). This CDR3 is 13 amino acids long. In nucleotides, the CDR3 is TGCAGTGCTAGACCCGATAGTCACTACGAGCAGTACTTC. Protein: CSARPDSHYEQYF.

This clonotype has just a few counts. The chain is built from TRBV20-1 and TRBJ1-5, with 7 bases aligning to TRBD1. Trimming removed 5 bases from V and 9 bases from J; junction bases left unmatched: 7. Germline CDR1 and CDR2: DFQATT and SNEGSKA (reference sequence). This CDR3 is built from 12 residues. In DNA, the CDR3 is TGCAGTGCTCTACAGGGGAAGGGGCCCCAGCATTTT. Its protein is CSALQGKGPQHF.

On this clonotype: A much bigger clone sits one base away, suggesting this may be a read error. The V gene is TRBV3-1, the J gene TRBJ2-7; 11 bases align to TRBD1. CDR1 and CDR2 from the germline V gene are LGHDT and YNNKEL (reference sequence). The CDR3 contains 16 residues. The J segment lost 3 bases and the V segment lost 4 bases, leaving 8 bases of the junction unmatched. The CDR3 here is CASSLALGQGDYEQYF. In DNA form, the CDR3 reads TGTGCCAGCAGCCTAGCCTTGGGACAGGGGGACTACGAGCAGTACTTC.